The 17 T cell receptor beta chains below were found in one sample sequenced in a study of cytomegalovirus exposure and HLA in healthy donors. Generated by immunoSEQ multiplex PCR, the TCRdb table keeps only in-frame clones and is missing some. This sample has more than 60,000 clones, with 96% found just once. What was sequenced was PBMCs. The receptors stem from a woman aged 18-35 years in good health and CMV-seropositive.

V is TRBV12-5 and J is TRBJ2-1; 9 bases map to TRBD2. From germline, CDR1 is LGHNT and CDR2 FRNRAP. This CDR3 has 18 amino acids. V shed 0 bases and J 2 bases; nucleotides not matched to a gene: 8. The CDR3 coding sequence is TGTGCTAGTGGTTTGGTAGTGGGGCTAGCGGGGACCTACAATGAGCAGTTCTTC. Residues: CASGLVVGLAGTYNEQFF. The full variable domain, rest sourced from reference TRBV12-5 and TRBJ2-1, is DARVTQTPRHKVTEMGQEVTMRCQPILGHNTVFWYRQTMMQGLELLAYFRNRAPLDDSGMPKDRFSAEMPDATLATLKIQPSEPRDSAVYFCASGLVVGLAGTYNEQFFGPGTRLTVL.

The chain recombines TRBV13 with TRBJ1-2; D unclear. Trimming took 3 bases from V and 4 from J, leaving 6 bases between them. CDR1 and CDR2 from the germline V gene are PRHDT and FYEKMQ (reference sequence). The CDR3 length is 12 residues. The CDR3 DNA reads as TGTGCCAGCAGCTTGGGCAGCTATGGCTACACCTTC. This gives the protein CASSLGSYGYTF.

J is TRBJ2-3 and V is TRBV29-1, with TRBD2 matching 7 bases. The CDR3 totals 11 residues. CDR1 is SQVTM and CDR2 is ANQGSEA in the germline V gene. The V segment lost 7 bases and the J segment 8 bases; nucleotides outside the gene matches: 6. The DNA for the CDR3 is TGCAGCGGGGAGGGGCTAGGTACGCAGTATTTT. Protein: CSGEGLGTQYF.

This sequence joins TRBV5-1 and TRBJ2-3, with 11 bases fitting TRBD2. The junction had 4 bases not matched to a gene; V was cut back by 4 bases and J by 0 bases. The CDR3 spans 16 residues. Germline V CDR1 and CDR2: SGHRS, YFSETQ. In DNA form, the CDR3 reads TGCGCCAGCAGCGAACTAGCGGGGGCTAGCACAGATACGCAGTATTTT. This gives the protein CASSELAGASTDTQYF.

This clone was recorded once. The chain joins TRBV9 to TRBJ2-1; TRBD2 aligns across 11 bases. Looked up from germline, CDR1 is SGDLS and CDR2 is YYNGEE. Trimming at V came to 4 bases and at J to 4 bases, leaving 4 bases not matched to a gene. The CDR3 is made up of 15 amino acids. CDR3 residues: CASSTRLAGYNEQFF. The CDR3 DNA follows: TGTGCCAGCAGCACCCGACTAGCGGGATACAATGAGCAGTTCTTC. The full variable domain, rest sourced from reference TRBV9 and TRBJ2-1, is DSGVTQTPKHLITATGQRVTLRCSPRSGDLSVYWYQQSLDQGLQFLIQYYNGEERAKGNILERFSAQQFPDLHSELNLSSLELGDSALYFCASSTRLAGYNEQFFGPGTRLTVL.

V usage is TRBV9 and J usage is TRBJ2-5, with 9 positions matching TRBD2. CDR1 is SGDLS and CDR2 is YYNGEE in the germline V gene. J was trimmed by 2 bases and V by 4 bases; bases with no gene match: 9. The CDR3 contains 16 residues. The CDR3 DNA sequence: TGTGCCAGCAGCCCCAGTCTAGCGGGGACACAAGAGACCCAGTACTTC. Translation gives CASSPSLAGTQETQYF.

Only one count was recorded for this clone. The J gene is TRBJ2-6, the V gene TRBV30; D is perhaps TRBD1 (6 bases). V shed 2 bases and J shed 0 bases, with 8 bases lying between them. This CDR3 is built from 15 residues. Germline loops: CDR1 GTSNPN, CDR2 SVGIG (reference sequence). CDR3 DNA: TGTGCCTGGAGTAAGGACAGCTCTGGGGCCAACGTCCTGACTTTC. Protein: CAWSKDSSGANVLTF.

J is TRBJ2-1 and V is TRBV2; TRBD2 matches 7 bases. CDR1 SNHLY and CDR2 FYNNEI come from the germline V gene. The CDR3 is 14 amino acids. J gave up 4 bases and V 7 bases, and 7 bases lay outside the gene matches. The CDR3 sequence: CASITGGGYNEQFF. CDR3 DNA: TGTGCCAGCATTACGGGGGGAGGGTACAATGAGCAGTTCTTC.

The chain joins TRBV28 to TRBJ1-5; 7 positions agree with TRBD1. CDR3 length: 17 residues. J was trimmed by 0 bases and V by 5 bases; bases with no gene match: 10. CDR1 MDHEN and CDR2 SYDVKM come from the germline V gene. The CDR3 region is CASSTGQVPYSNQPQHF. The CDR3 DNA follows: TGTGCCAGCAGTACAGGACAGGTCCCTTATAGCAATCAGCCCCAGCATTTT.

This clone was detected only once. The genes are TRBV7-2 and TRBJ2-7, with TRBD1 matching 9 bases. The CDR3 is 16 amino acids. Unmatched junction bases numbered 9, after V lost 5 bases and J lost 1 base. The germline gives CDR1 SGHTA, CDR2 FQGNSA. As DNA, the CDR3 is TGTGCCAGCAGCCGGGGGCCACAGGGGGCGTCCTACGAGCAGTACTTC. This gives the protein CASSRGPQGASYEQYF.

The rearrangement joins TRBV4-3 to TRBJ2-7; 7 bases line up with TRBD1. Per the germline V gene, CDR1 is LGHNA and CDR2 is YSLEER. The CDR3 consists of 14 residues. Trimming at V came to 0 bases and at J to 1 base, leaving 0 bases not matched to a gene. Here the CDR3 reads CASSQDRGSYEQYF. The CDR3 coding sequence is TGCGCCAGCAGCCAAGACAGGGGGTCCTACGAGCAGTACTTC.

The rearrangement joins TRBV11-1 to TRBJ2-7; D is ambiguous. Germline values: CDR1 SGHAT, CDR2 FQDESV (reference sequence). This CDR3 is 15 amino acids long. The V gene lost 1 base and the J gene lost 1 base, with 11 bases spanning the gap. The CDR3 protein is CASSLGKKLSYEQYF. In nucleotides, the CDR3 is TGTGCCAGCAGCTTAGGAAAGAAACTATCCTACGAGCAGTACTTC. Full variable domain (rest looked up from reference TRBV11-1 and TRBJ2-7): EAEVAQSPRYKITEKSQAVAFWCDPISGHATLYWYRQILGQGPELLVQFQDESVVDDSQLPKDRFSAERLKGVDSTLKIQPAELGDSAMYLCASSLGKKLSYEQYFGPGTRLTVT.

The chain joins TRBV7-9 to TRBJ2-1, with TRBD2 matching over 8 bases. Germline loops: CDR1 SEHNR, CDR2 FQNEAQ (reference sequence). V lost 4 bases, J lost 8 bases, and 7 bases stayed unmatched. This CDR3 region has 14 residues. The CDR3 nucleotides read TGTGCCAGCAGCTACCCAGCGGGAGACGATGAGCAGTTCTTC. Its translation is CASSYPAGDDEQFF. Together with reference TRBV7-9 and TRBJ2-1, the CDR3 gives the full variable domain: DTGVSQNPRHKITKRGQNVTFRCDPISEHNRLYWYRQTLGQGPEFLTYFQNEAQLEKSRLLSDRFSAERPKGSFSTLEIQRTEQGDSAMYLCASSYPAGDDEQFFGPGTRLTVL.

The chain uses TRBV30 and TRBJ1-5; D unclear. V dropped 0 bases and J dropped 4 bases, with 10 bases sitting between them. The germline V gene encodes CDR1 GTSNPN and CDR2 SVGIG (reference sequence). CDR3 length: 14 residues. CDR3 amino acids: CAWSVNSFNQPQHF. CDR3 nucleotide sequence: TGTGCCTGGAGTGTAAACAGTTTTAATCAGCCCCAGCATTTT.

The J gene is TRBJ2-1, the V gene TRBV19; 11 positions agree with TRBD1. Germline CDR1 is LNHDA and CDR2 is SQIVND (reference sequence). Trimming cost V 1 base and J 4 bases; bases outside gene matches: 3. This CDR3 is 16 amino acids long. CDR3 loop: CASSIVDRGRYNEQFF. The CDR3 DNA reads TGTGCCAGTAGTATAGTGGACAGGGGGCGATACAATGAGCAGTTCTTC.

The chain joins TRBV30 to TRBJ2-7; possible D gene TRBD1, 6 bases. Germline lookup yields CDR1 GTSNPN and CDR2 SVGIG (reference sequence). V lost 4 bases, J lost 3 bases, and 10 bases lay in between. This CDR3 has 12 residues. CDR3 DNA sequence: TGTGCCTGGACTAGGGGACACTACGAGCAGTACTTC. Encoded protein: CAWTRGHYEQYF.

The chain recombines TRBV9 with TRBJ2-5, with a tentative D call TRBD2 (5 bases). This CDR3 is 14 amino acids long. V shed 0 bases and J shed 3 bases, with 9 bases lying between them. From germline, CDR1 is SGDLS and CDR2 YYNGEE. CDR3 DNA sequence: TGTGCCAGCAGCGTAGGGGCAGCGGAAGAGACCCAGTACTTC. It translates to CASSVGAAEETQYF.